These T cell receptor beta chains were read from a single sample in a study of blood T cell repertoires in COVID-19. The data were produced by immunoSEQ multiplex PCR, yet TCRdb's version contains in-frame clones alone and is incomplete. This table holds 160,000 or so clones, roughly 84% found once. Input material: PBMCs or T cells enriched from blood (not recorded which). These receptors were obtained from a human donor with acute COVID-19. The donor label of this sample is uncertain. CDR3s include the opening cysteine and the closing phenylalanine or tryptophan.

CDR3 protein | V gene
CASKTGTENTEAFF | TRBV11-2
CASSLARNTEAFF | TRBV7-2
CASSLVSLRGLSYEQYF | TRBV7-2
CASSVVGGEGYEQYF | TRBV9
CASSPIIGDGYTF | TRBV18
CASSLRRGNTEAFF | TRBV5-4
CSASPDRVIYEQYF | TRBV20-1
CASYKTGANTGELFF | TRBV5-1
CASSVKSSGTGELFF | TRBV9
CASSLAGKPQETQYF | TRBV6-2/TRBV6-3
CASSLRARDGSQPQHF | TRBV7-9
CASEMSHGRNTEAFF | TRBV5-1